This entry concerns a single TCR beta chain. What it recognizes is unknown. The source of the sample is a study of CD8 T cells in ankylosing spondylitis. Study observations and caveats: In ankylosing spondylitis patients, matched synovial fluid reportedly showed significant enrichment of disease-linked clones. Characteristic, it appeared, of ankylosing spondylitis blood was a TCR beta motif of about eight highly homologous variants.

MiXCR, run by TCRdb on the 5' RACE reads, gives a single entry per CDR3 protein. There are about 540,000 distinct CDR3 sequences in the sample; 10% to 15% occur only once, and 6.8% lies in the top ten. Germline CDR1 SQVTM, CDR2 ANQGSEA. V was clipped by 1 base and J by 4 bases, with 9 bases between them. This CDR3 is 13 amino acids long. Sequencing was done on a sample of blood, either unsorted or a sorted T cell fraction (not recorded which). This TCR was sampled from a male donor with ankylosing spondylitis. The chain uses TRBV29-1 and TRBJ2-3; tentatively, D is TRBD2 (5 bases). CDR3 bases: TGCAGCGTTGAAGTGGGAGCGGCAGATACGCAGTATTTT. Protein: CSVEVGAADTQYF.